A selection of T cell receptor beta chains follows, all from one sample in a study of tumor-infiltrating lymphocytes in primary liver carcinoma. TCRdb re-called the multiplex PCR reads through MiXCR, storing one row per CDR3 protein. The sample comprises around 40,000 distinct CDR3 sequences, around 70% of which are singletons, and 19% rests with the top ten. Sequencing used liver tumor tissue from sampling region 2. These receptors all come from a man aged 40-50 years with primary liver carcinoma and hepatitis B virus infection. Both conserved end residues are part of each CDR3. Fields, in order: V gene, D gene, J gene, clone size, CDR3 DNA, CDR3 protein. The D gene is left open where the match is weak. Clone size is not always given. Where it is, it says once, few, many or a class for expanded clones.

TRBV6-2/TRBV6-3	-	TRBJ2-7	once	TGTGCCTGCAAAAGACTACAGGAGGACTACGAGCAGTATTTC	CACKRLQEDYEQYF
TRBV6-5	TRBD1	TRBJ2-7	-	TGTGTCAGCAGCGCAGCAGGGGGCGAGTACGAGCAGTACTTC	CVSSAAGGEYEQYF
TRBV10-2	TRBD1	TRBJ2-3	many	TGCGCCAGCAGTGACCGGGACAGGGGGCCCACTGGTACGCAGTATTTT	CASSDRDRGPTGTQYF
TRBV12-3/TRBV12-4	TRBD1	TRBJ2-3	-	TGTGACAGCAATTGGGACAGGGATGGATCAGATACGCAGTATTTT	CDSNWDRDGSDTQYF
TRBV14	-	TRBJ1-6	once	TGTGCCAGCAGTCATTCAGGGGAAAATTCACCCCTCCGCTTT	CASSHSGENSPLRF
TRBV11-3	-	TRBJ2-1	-	TGTGCCAGCAGCATAGGCGTCTCGAACAATAAGCAGCTCTTC	CASSIGVSNNKQLF
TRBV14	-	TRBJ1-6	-	TGTGCCGACAGTCACTCAGGGGAAAATTCACCCCTCCACTTT	CADSHSGENSPLHF
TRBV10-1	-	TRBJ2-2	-	TGCGCCAGCAGTCCCGGGTCGATTACCGGGGAGCTGTTTTTT	CASSPGSITGELFF
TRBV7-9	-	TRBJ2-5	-	TGTGCCAACAGCCTGAAAGAGACCCAGCATTTC	CANSLKETQHF
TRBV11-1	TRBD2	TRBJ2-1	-	TGTGCCAATAGCTTAAGATCCCTAGCGGGAGAATCCTACAATGAGCAGTTCTTC	CANSLRSLAGESYNEQFF
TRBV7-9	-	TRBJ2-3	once	TGCGCCAGCAGCGTTAGTGTTTCCACAGATACGCAGTATTTT	CASSVSVSTDTQYF
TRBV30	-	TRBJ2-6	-	TGTGCCTGGAGTGTACGTCAGGGAATCTCTGGGGCCAACGTTATGACTTTC	CAWSVRQGISGANVMTF
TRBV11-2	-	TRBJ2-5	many	TGTGCCAACAGCTTGGGGGTCCGTGAGACCCAGTACTTC	CANSLGVRETQYF
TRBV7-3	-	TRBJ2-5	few	TGTGCCAGCAGCCCGGACTACCTGGGAGAGACCCAGTACTTC	CASSPDYLGETQYF
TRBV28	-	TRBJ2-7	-	TGTGCCAGCAGCGGTGACAGCGCCTACGGGCAGTACTTC	CASSGDSAYGQYF
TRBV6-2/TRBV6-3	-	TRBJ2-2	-	TGTGCCAGCAGTTACAATGAGGGAAAGGCGAACACCGGGGGGCTGTTCTTT	CASSYNEGKANTGGLFF
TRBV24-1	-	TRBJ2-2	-	TGTGCCACCAGTGATTTAGGGGACACCAGGGAGTTGTTTTTT	CATSDLGDTRELFF
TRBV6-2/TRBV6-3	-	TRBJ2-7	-	TGTGCCAGCAGTCCCCACACTAGCATTGAGCAGTACTTC	CASSPHTSIEQYF
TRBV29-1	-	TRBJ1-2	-	TGCAGCGTCCAAGGCATAGGGGGAGAGTATGGCTACACCTTC	CSVQGIGGEYGYTF
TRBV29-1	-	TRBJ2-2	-	TGCTGCGTCCTTGGTCCGGGACCCACCGGGGAGCCGTTTTTT	CCVLGPGPTGEPFF
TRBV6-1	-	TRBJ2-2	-	TGTGCCAGTAGCGAAGGGTGGTGGCTCGCCGGGGATCTGTTTTTT	CASSEGWWLAGDLFF
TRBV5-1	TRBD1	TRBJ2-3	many	TGCGCCAGCAGCTTGGGACAGGGCTCAGATACGCAGTATTTT	CASSLGQGSDTQYF
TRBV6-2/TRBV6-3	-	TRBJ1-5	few	TGTGCCAGCAGGGGCACAGTGGGCGAAGAGCCCCAGCATTTT	CASRGTVGEEPQHF
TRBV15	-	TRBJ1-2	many	TGTGCCACCAGCAGAGGCCAGGGGTTAGGCTACACCTTC	CATSRGQGLGYTF
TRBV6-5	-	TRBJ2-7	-	TGTGCCTGCACCCGGACATTAAATAGGGGGGGGCAGTACTTC	CACTRTLNRGGQYF
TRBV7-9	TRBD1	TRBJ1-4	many	TGTGCCAGCAGCTTAGACAGGGGGCGTGGGACTAATGAAAAACTGTTTTTT	CASSLDRGRGTNEKLFF
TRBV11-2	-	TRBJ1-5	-	TGTGCCAGCAGGCTAGTATGGGTAACATGGAGCAATCGGCCCCAGCATTTT	CASRLVWVTWSNRPQHF
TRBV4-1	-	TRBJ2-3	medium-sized	TGCGCCAGCAGCCAAGAAGGTACCGCGGGGACGCAGTATTTT	CASSQEGTAGTQYF
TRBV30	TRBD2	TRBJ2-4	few	TGTGCTTGGAGTATCCGGGGGGTAACTAAAAACATTCAGTACTTC	CAWSIRGVTKNIQYF
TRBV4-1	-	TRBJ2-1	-	TGTGTCAGCAGCCAAGATCCCCCTAGCAGTCCCTACAATGGGCAGTTCTTC	CVSSQDPPSSPYNGQFF
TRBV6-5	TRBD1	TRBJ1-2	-	TGTGTCAGCAGTTACGACGGGACAGGGAGTATCGGCTACACCTTC	CVSSYDGTGSIGYTF
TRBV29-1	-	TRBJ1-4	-	TGCATCGTTGGCCGGGGGCGGAGTGAAAAAGTGTTTTTT	CIVGRGRSEKVFF
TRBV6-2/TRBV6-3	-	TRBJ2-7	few	TGTGCCAGCAGCCTCCGGGACGGGGCCCACGAGCGATACTTC	CASSLRDGAHERYF
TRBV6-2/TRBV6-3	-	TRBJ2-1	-	TGTGCCAGCAGCCTCCTCGGGCCTCAATTCTTC	CASSLLGPQFF
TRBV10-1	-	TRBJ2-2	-	TGCGCCAGCCCCGACGGCACAGACATCGGGAAGCTGTTTTTT	CASPDGTDIGKLFF
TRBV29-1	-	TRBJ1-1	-	TGCAGCGGTGACAAGGGGCCGGGGACAGAAGCTTTCTTT	CSGDKGPGTEAFF
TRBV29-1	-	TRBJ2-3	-	TGCAGCGTGGGCGGAGGCGCAAATACGCAGTATTTT	CSVGGGANTQYF
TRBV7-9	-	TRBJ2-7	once	TGTGCCAGGAGCTCCCCCGGGACTCCCTCCGAGCAGTACTTC	CARSSPGTPSEQYF
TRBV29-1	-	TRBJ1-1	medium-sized	TGCAGCGGTGCCTCAGGGTGGGGCATGAACACTGAAGCTTTCTTT	CSGASGWGMNTEAFF
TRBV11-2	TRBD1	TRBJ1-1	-	TGTGCCAGCAGCTCGGGACAGGTGAACACTGAAGCTTTCTTT	CASSSGQVNTEAFF
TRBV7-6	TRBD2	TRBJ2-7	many	TGTGCCAGCTCGGGGGGAGGGCCTGGCGAGCAGTACTTC	CASSGGGPGEQYF
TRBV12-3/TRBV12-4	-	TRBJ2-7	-	TGTGCCGGCGATCGATCCTACGAGCAGTACTTC	CAGDRSYEQYF
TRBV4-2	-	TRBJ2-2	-	TGTGCCAACAGCCACGCGGGGTCCGGGAAGCTGTTTTTT	CANSHAGSGKLFF
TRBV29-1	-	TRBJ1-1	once	TGCAGTGTGCTCGAAAGGAAGAACACTGAAGTCTTCTTT	CSVLERKNTEVFF
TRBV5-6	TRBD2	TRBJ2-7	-	TGTGCCAGCAGCCCCGGGACTAGTGGCCTCGGGCAGTACTTC	CASSPGTSGLGQYF
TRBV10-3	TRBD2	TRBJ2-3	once	TGTGCCGCCAGGGGTGGTCCTAGCGGGCAGCAGTATTTT	CAARGGPSGQQYF
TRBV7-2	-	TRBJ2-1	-	TGTGTCAGCAGCCCACACGCCGGGCCGGGTATGGCCAATGAGCAGTTCTTC	CVSSPHAGPGMANEQFF